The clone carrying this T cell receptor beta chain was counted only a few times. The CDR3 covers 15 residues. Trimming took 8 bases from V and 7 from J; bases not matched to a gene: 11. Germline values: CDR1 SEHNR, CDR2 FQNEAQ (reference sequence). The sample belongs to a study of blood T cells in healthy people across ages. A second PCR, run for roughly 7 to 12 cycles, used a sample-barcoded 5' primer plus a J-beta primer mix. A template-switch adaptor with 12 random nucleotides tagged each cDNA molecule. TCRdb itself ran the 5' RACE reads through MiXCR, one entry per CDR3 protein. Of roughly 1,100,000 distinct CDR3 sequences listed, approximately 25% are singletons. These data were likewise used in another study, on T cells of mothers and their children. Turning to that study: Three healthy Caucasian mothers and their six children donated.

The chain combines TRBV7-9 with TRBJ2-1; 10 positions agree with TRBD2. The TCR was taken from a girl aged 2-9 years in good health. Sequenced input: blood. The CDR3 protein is CASDREREGRNEQFF. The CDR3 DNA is TGTGCCAGCGACCGTGAGCGGGAGGGCCGGAATGAGCAGTTCTTC. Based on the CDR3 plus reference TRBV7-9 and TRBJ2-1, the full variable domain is DTGVSQNPRHKITKRGQNVTFRCDPISEHNRLYWYRQTLGQGPEFLTYFQNEAQLEKSRLLSDRFSAERPKGSFSTLEIQRTEQGDSAMYLCASDREREGRNEQFFGPGTRLTVL.